This is a list of T cell receptor beta chains from one sample in a study of blood T cell repertoires in COVID-19. Profiling relied on immunoSEQ multiplex PCR, and the TCRdb table lists in-frame clones only, not all of them. Of about 280,000 clones in the sample, 75% to 85% were seen once. The specimen was peripheral blood. These receptors were taken from a man in his forties or fifties with active or convalescent COVID-19. CDR3s include the opening cysteine and the closing phenylalanine or tryptophan.

cdr3_aa: CASSEGGVGTDTQYF; j_call: TRBJ2-3; v_call: TRBV5-1
cdr3_aa: CASSPTDRGIYGYTF; j_call: TRBJ1-2; v_call: TRBV11-2
cdr3_aa: CASSLGTVGETQYF; j_call: TRBJ2-5; v_call: TRBV5-1
cdr3_aa: CASSQSGTGDLYTF; j_call: TRBJ1-2; v_call: TRBV3-1/TRBV3-2
cdr3_aa: CASNTPTGTGPREAFF; j_call: TRBJ1-1; v_call: TRBV6-6
cdr3_aa: CASSEARTSGNVEQFF; j_call: TRBJ2-1; v_call: TRBV2
cdr3_aa: CASSLLGVNTEAFF; j_call: TRBJ1-1; v_call: TRBV4-3
cdr3_aa: CSVEERGSYNEQFF; j_call: TRBJ2-1; v_call: TRBV29-1
cdr3_aa: CASSPGLAVSIGGTDTQYF; j_call: TRBJ2-3; v_call: TRBV5-6
cdr3_aa: CASSLAAGNEQYF; j_call: TRBJ2-7; v_call: TRBV7-9
cdr3_aa: CASRIGGAQETQYF; j_call: TRBJ2-5; v_call: TRBV28
cdr3_aa: CATSPGGLVNTGELFF; j_call: TRBJ2-2; v_call: TRBV28
cdr3_aa: CASSWSRGSGDSANEKLFF; j_call: TRBJ1-4; v_call: TRBV27
cdr3_aa: CASSLDRGYQPQHF; j_call: TRBJ1-5; v_call: TRBV2
cdr3_aa: CASSLLQTNYGYTF; j_call: TRBJ1-2; v_call: TRBV7-9
cdr3_aa: CASRTTAVTYEQYF; j_call: TRBJ2-7; v_call: TRBV28
cdr3_aa: CASSQDLGTSGANEQFF; j_call: TRBJ2-1; v_call: TRBV4-1
cdr3_aa: CASKDRDRPYNEQFF; j_call: TRBJ2-1; v_call: TRBV13
cdr3_aa: CASSLTGTGVRTQYF; j_call: TRBJ2-5; v_call: TRBV5-1
cdr3_aa: CASSIRGGTADQPQHF; j_call: TRBJ1-5; v_call: TRBV19
cdr3_aa: CASSTSYGYTF; j_call: TRBJ1-2; v_call: TRBV28
cdr3_aa: CASSSASTSGRIISRINEQFF; j_call: TRBJ2-1; v_call: TRBV28
cdr3_aa: CASSVEGVAGGPNTQYF; j_call: TRBJ2-3; v_call: TRBV9
cdr3_aa: CASSLLGTVAPLHF; j_call: TRBJ1-6; v_call: TRBV27
cdr3_aa: CASSPTGSLRNTIYF; j_call: TRBJ1-3; v_call: TRBV28
cdr3_aa: CASQGSTGPGNYGYTF; j_call: TRBJ1-2; v_call: TRBV9
cdr3_aa: CSALKSHEQFF; j_call: TRBJ2-1; v_call: TRBV20-1
cdr3_aa: CAWSVQVGRLHF; j_call: TRBJ2-7; v_call: TRBV30
cdr3_aa: CASSLDPRDTQYF; j_call: TRBJ2-3; v_call: TRBV11-2
cdr3_aa: CASSGRLAGVSNEQFF; j_call: TRBJ2-1; v_call: TRBV5-1
cdr3_aa: CASHRGTDFNSPLHF; j_call: TRBJ1-6; v_call: TRBV27
cdr3_aa: CASSDLGHTDTQYF; j_call: TRBJ2-3; v_call: TRBV9
cdr3_aa: CASSIWGVDLTGELFF; j_call: TRBJ2-2; v_call: TRBV21-1
cdr3_aa: CASSLSPGGVWTF; j_call: TRBJ1-2; v_call: TRBV5-1
cdr3_aa: CASSQTRDSYYGYTF; j_call: TRBJ1-2; v_call: TRBV4-1
cdr3_aa: CASSYLTGTGSSEAFF; j_call: TRBJ1-1; v_call: TRBV28
cdr3_aa: CASSLAGRSNYGYTF; j_call: TRBJ1-2; v_call: TRBV5-1
cdr3_aa: CASSLPGQSLYSNQPQHF; j_call: TRBJ1-5; v_call: TRBV7-3
cdr3_aa: CASSQDAGSLNTEAFF; j_call: TRBJ1-1; v_call: TRBV4-1
cdr3_aa: CASSLDGTGGIPNYGYTF; j_call: TRBJ1-2; v_call: TRBV5-1
cdr3_aa: CASSLSRLVTDTQYF; j_call: TRBJ2-3; v_call: TRBV27
cdr3_aa: CASSKCRGLGPHNEQFF; j_call: TRBJ2-1; v_call: TRBV21-1
cdr3_aa: CASSSPGVIAGDQETQYF; j_call: TRBJ2-5; v_call: TRBV7-6
cdr3_aa: CASSLLENTEAFF; j_call: TRBJ1-1; v_call: TRBV6-5
cdr3_aa: CASSQVGLAFSSTDTQYF; j_call: TRBJ2-3; v_call: TRBV4-1
cdr3_aa: CASSPAAAGGTGELFF; j_call: TRBJ2-2; v_call: TRBV5-1
cdr3_aa: CATREPGLNTEAFF; j_call: TRBJ1-1; v_call: TRBV15
cdr3_aa: CASSSLRDRQTYEQYF; j_call: TRBJ2-7; v_call: TRBV6-2/TRBV6-3
cdr3_aa: CASSFFDRGSYGYTF; j_call: TRBJ1-2; v_call: TRBV28
cdr3_aa: CASSFVRLATYNEQFF; j_call: TRBJ2-1; v_call: TRBV5-6
cdr3_aa: CASSGGPGQMNTEAFF; j_call: TRBJ1-1; v_call: TRBV6-4